The 11 T cell receptor beta chains presented below share a single source sample, sequenced in a study of shared clonotypes between healthy human individuals. It was CD45RO-negative cells, positively selected for CCR7, that made up naive CD8 cells, with terminally differentiated effector memory CD45RA+ cells excluded. TCRdb's table, derived via immunoSEQ multiplex PCR, lists solely in-frame clones and lacks some. The sample lists roughly 590,000 clones, roughly 95% seen once, with 0.11% in the top ten. Sequencing input: naive CD8+ T cells sorted from blood. Source of these receptors: a woman in her twenties or thirties in good health.

The rearrangement links TRBV28 to TRBJ2-7; TRBD1 agrees at 8 bases. Trimming took 2 bases from V and 5 from J; bases not matched to a gene: 2. Germline CDR1 reads MDHEN; CDR2 reads SYDVKM. This CDR3 is 13 amino acids long. CDR3 region: CASSLAGGDEQYF. For the CDR3, the DNA is TGTGCCAGCAGTTTAGCAGGGGGCGACGAGCAGTACTTC.

The chain couples TRBV7-8 to TRBJ2-7, with D unclear. The V end lost 0 bases, the J end lost 3 bases, and 6 bases lay between the germline ends. This CDR3 comprises 13 residues. Germline CDR1 reads SGHVS; CDR2 reads FQNEAQ. The CDR3 reads CASSLALGYEQYF. The CDR3 DNA reads as TGTGCCAGCAGCTTAGCTTTGGGCTACGAGCAGTACTTC.

This clone was seen only once. The same CDR3 arises from other DNA sequences in this sample as well. The chain is built from TRBV9 and TRBJ2-1; D perhaps matches TRBD1 (5 bases). The germline CDR1 and CDR2 sequences are SGDLS and YYNGEE. This CDR3 has 12 residues. The ends were cut back, 4 bases at V and 10 bases at J, with 12 bases in the middle. The CDR3 reads CASSPTGSEQFF. In DNA, the CDR3 is TGTGCCAGCAGCCCCACAGGAAGCGAGCAGTTCTTC.

This chain connects TRBV19 to TRBJ2-7; D is unclear. The CDR3 is 13 amino acids. CDR1 is LNHDA and CDR2 is SQIVND in the germline V gene (reference sequence). V was trimmed by 2 bases and J by 4 bases, leaving 9 bases between them. Here the CDR3 DNA reads TGTGCCAGTAGTATAAGCATTCTATACGAGCAGTACTTC. The encoded protein is CASSISILYEQYF.

This chain connects TRBV18 to TRBJ2-3; D ambiguous. The CDR3 sequence is 13 residues long. Germline CDR1 and CDR2: KGHSH and LQKENI. Between the trimmed V and J ends, which lost 6 bases and 0 bases, there was a span of 7 bases. CDR3 nucleotides: TGTGCCAGCTCGTCCGCTAGCACAGATACGCAGTATTTT. It encodes CASSSASTDTQYF.

In this sample, this clone turned up once. The chain recombines TRBV6-5 with TRBJ2-4; no clear D. V gave up 0 bases and J gave up 9 bases, with 12 bases separating them. CDR1 is MNHEY and CDR2 is SVGAGI in the germline V gene. This CDR3 region has 14 residues. The CDR3 loop is CASSYSENRGIQYF. In nucleotides, the CDR3 is TGTGCCAGCAGTTACTCCGAGAACAGAGGCATTCAGTACTTC.

The V gene is TRBV28, the J gene TRBJ2-1, with D tentatively TRBD2 (5 bases). Germline V gene sequence: CDR1 MDHEN, CDR2 SYDVKM. This CDR3 is 11 amino acids long. Deletions cut 6 bases from V and 7 bases from J, with 7 bases between. CDR3 protein: CASRVANEQFF. CDR3 bases: TGTGCCAGCAGGGTAGCGAATGAGCAGTTCTTC.

The V call is TRBV6-1, the J call TRBJ2-2, with unresolved D. The V gene's germline CDR1 is MNHNS and CDR2 SASEGT. V was trimmed by 10 bases and J by 7 bases, leaving 13 bases between them. The CDR3 is 12 amino acids. The chain's CDR3 is CATDTLGGELFF. In nucleotides, the CDR3 is TGTGCCACCGACACGCTAGGCGGGGAGCTGTTTTTT.

The chain uses TRBV5-1 and TRBJ2-3; D unclear. Germline V gene data show CDR1 as SGHRS and CDR2 as YFSETQ. V lost 0 bases and J lost 0, with 8 bases in between. The CDR3 length is 15 residues. The DNA for the CDR3 is TGCGCCAGCAGCTTGGAACAGACTAGCACAGATACGCAGTATTTT. It is translated as CASSLEQTSTDTQYF.

This clone was found once. The rearrangement joins TRBV25-1 to TRBJ1-5, with no clear D. The CDR3 is 16 residues long. V lost 2 bases and J 0 bases, leaving 11 bases between the germline ends. CDR1 and CDR2 (germline): MGHDK, SYGVNS. The DNA of the CDR3 is TGTGCCAGCAGTGAAGAAGGGAGCCTTAGCAATCAGCCCCAGCATTTT. Translation gives CASSEEGSLSNQPQHF.

The chain links TRBV29-1 to TRBJ2-2; D might be TRBD1 (5 bases). There are 16 residues in the CDR3. Germline V gene data show CDR1 as SQVTM and CDR2 as ANQGSEA. The ends were cut back, 2 bases at V and 0 bases at J, with 13 bases in the middle. The CDR3 loop reads CSVEHPVRANTGELFF. The CDR3 DNA follows: TGCAGCGTTGAACATCCGGTCAGGGCGAACACCGGGGAGCTGTTTTTT.